A selection of T cell receptor beta chains follows, all from one sample in a study of identical twins. From the 5' RACE reads, TCRdb called clonotypes with MiXCR, one entry per CDR3 protein. In the table there are about 240,000 distinct CDR3 sequences, 6% to 8.5% of which are singletons. This sample was also put to use in a study of yellow fever vaccine responses in identical twins.

Input material: CD8+ T cells sorted from blood. These receptors were obtained from a young woman in good health. CDR3s leave out the opening cysteine and the closing phenylalanine or tryptophan.

CDR3aa	j_gene	v_gene
SVDPSGRANEQF	TRBJ2-1	TRBV29-1
ASSPGGSLVIYEQY	TRBJ2-7	TRBV7-9
ASSLLAGNYNEQF	TRBJ2-1	TRBV28
ASSLVSYRETQY	TRBJ2-5	TRBV7-6
ASSQVDRGQETQY	TRBJ2-5	TRBV4-1
ASSRTMEVSYEQY	TRBJ2-7	TRBV5-1
ASSLSVSSYNSPLH	TRBJ1-6	TRBV27
ASSPTTGDPQETQY	TRBJ2-5	TRBV14
ASSLAGGPYSIDEQY	TRBJ2-7	TRBV5-1
SVGLAGGPRTGELF	TRBJ2-2	TRBV29-1
ASSEMLGVTDTQY	TRBJ2-3	TRBV7-9
ASSLLGTGGADTQY	TRBJ2-3	TRBV27
ASSLGQGVGYT	TRBJ1-2	TRBV27
ASSSTADTQY	TRBJ2-3	TRBV11-2
ASSPETGSFSYEQY	TRBJ2-7	TRBV4-1
ASGPRGTEAF	TRBJ1-1	TRBV7-9
AREGGIRNEQF	TRBJ2-1	TRBV2
ATSREQISSYNEQF	TRBJ2-1	TRBV15
SARKGLAGTYNEQF	TRBJ2-1	TRBV20-1
SARVSGSRTDTQY	TRBJ2-3	TRBV20-1
ASSQEEIAGGPLGETQY	TRBJ2-5	TRBV4-1
ASSLTGAGANVLT	TRBJ2-6	TRBV28
ASSHSGVLGNTEAF	TRBJ1-1	TRBV5-1
ASSLSSTANYGYT	TRBJ1-2	TRBV5-4
ASSPLDPGQAGELF	TRBJ2-2	TRBV28
ASSQGGLEQF	TRBJ2-1	TRBV11-1
ASSLWTSGAGQF	TRBJ2-1	TRBV9
ATWTSGRATGELF	TRBJ2-2	TRBV24-1
ASSRGLAANEQF	TRBJ2-1	TRBV4-2
ASSETLSSYNEQF	TRBJ2-1	TRBV9
ASSFMTVQETQY	TRBJ2-5	TRBV12-3/TRBV12-4
ASRDSWVEQF	TRBJ2-1	TRBV2
STFSGAYNEQF	TRBJ2-1	TRBV29-1
ASSYTGSGMNTEAF	TRBJ1-1	TRBV18
ACCSLTSGGVGSYNEQF	TRBJ2-1	TRBV2
ASSSGTSRSYEQY	TRBJ2-7	TRBV27
ASNDPPGTGANEQF	TRBJ2-1	TRBV6-1
SVEDPGGGELF	TRBJ2-2	TRBV29-1
SVVTGYEQF	TRBJ2-1	TRBV29-1
ASSSRGVADTQY	TRBJ2-3	TRBV27
SAEGGYNEQF	TRBJ2-1	TRBV20-1
SVVLGRYEQY	TRBJ2-7	TRBV29-1